Listed below are T cell receptor beta chains from one sample, sequenced in a study of blood T cell repertoires in COVID-19. Here immunoSEQ multiplex PCR was the method, and the copy in TCRdb shows in-frame clones only, minus some. The sample consists of some 200,000 clones, 89% of them appearing once. The sequenced sample consisted of peripheral blood. These receptors originate from a woman aged 40 to 50 with acute or convalescent COVID-19. CDR3s include the opening cysteine and the closing phenylalanine or tryptophan. Fields, in order: J gene, V gene, D gene, clone size, CDR3 protein, CDR3 DNA. A D gene is named only where the DNA matches it firmly. Clone size, where shown, is once, few, many, or a class for clones that have expanded.

TRBJ2-2,TRBV11-2,-,-,CASSLSGTGELFF,TGTGCCAGCAGCTTGTCAGGGACCGGGGAGCTGTTTTTT
TRBJ1-4,TRBV5-1,-,once,CASSLVAATNEKLFF,TGCGCCAGCAGCTTGGTGGCAGCAACTAATGAAAAACTGTTTTTT
TRBJ2-5,TRBV9,-,-,CASRGEQETQYF,TGTGCCAGCAGGGGAGAGCAAGAGACCCAGTACTTC
TRBJ1-2,TRBV28,TRBD1,-,CASSLGTALNYGYTF,TGTGCCAGCAGTTTAGGGACAGCGCTTAACTATGGCTACACCTTC
TRBJ1-4,TRBV5-1,-,-,CASSPTGIATNEKLFF,TGCGCCAGCAGCCCTACAGGGATTGCAACTAATGAAAAACTGTTTTTT
TRBJ1-6,TRBV20-1,-,few,CSASAGGNNSPLHF,TGCAGTGCTAGTGCAGGAGGTAATAATTCACCCCTCCACTTT
TRBJ1-2,TRBV6-6,-,-,CASERGANYGYTF,TGTGCCAGCGAAAGAGGCGCTAACTATGGCTACACCTTC
TRBJ1-1,TRBV10-3,TRBD1,-,CAISGTGAEAFF,TGTGCCATCAGTGGGACAGGGGCTGAAGCTTTCTTT
TRBJ2-3,TRBV6-6,-,-,CASSYDRTTDTQYF,TGTGCCAGCAGTTACGACAGAACCACAGATACGCAGTATTTT
TRBJ1-2,TRBV2,TRBD1,once,CASVDKDRAVNYGYTF,TGTGCCAGCGTGGATAAGGACAGGGCCGTAAACTATGGCTACACCTTC